A selection of T cell receptor beta chains follows, all from one sample in a study of fetal regulatory T cell absence and autoimmunity. Repertoires were generated with immunoSEQ multiplex PCR, while TCRdb's copy carries only in-frame clones and drops some. The profile covers about 46,000 clones, with about 79% appearing a single time and 0.35% to 0.45% taken by the ten largest. The sequenced material came from cord blood. The receptors were gathered from a newborn boy with IPEX syndrome. CDR3s include the opening cysteine and the closing phenylalanine or tryptophan. Each record gives: clone size, V gene, D gene, J gene, CDR3 protein, CDR3 DNA. A D gene is named only where the DNA matches it firmly. Where a row states a size, it is once, few, many or the class of an expanded clone; other rows omit it.

abundance: .
v_gene: TRBV6-6
d_gene: .
j_gene: TRBJ2-3
CDR3aa: CASSYSQGNTQYF
CDR3nt: TGTGCCAGCAGTTACTCGCAGGGGAATACGCAGTATTTT

abundance: .
v_gene: TRBV5-4
d_gene: .
j_gene: TRBJ2-6
CDR3aa: CASSSQGSGANVLTF
CDR3nt: TGTGCCAGCAGCTCTCAGGGGTCTGGGGCCAACGTCCTGACTTTC

abundance: .
v_gene: TRBV19
d_gene: TRBD1
j_gene: TRBJ2-5
CDR3aa: CASSISRQGGRETQYF
CDR3nt: TGTGCCAGTAGTATCTCTAGACAGGGCGGGCGAGAGACCCAGTACTTC

abundance: .
v_gene: TRBV30
d_gene: .
j_gene: TRBJ2-2
CDR3aa: CAWSVLRYTGELFF
CDR3nt: TGTGCCTGGAGTGTACTGCGTTACACCGGGGAGCTGTTTTTT

abundance: .
v_gene: TRBV7-6
d_gene: TRBD1
j_gene: TRBJ1-4
CDR3aa: CASSYSAGDRGDEKLFF
CDR3nt: TGTGCCAGCAGCTATAGTGCGGGAGACAGGGGGGACGAAAAACTGTTTTTT

abundance: .
v_gene: TRBV4-3
d_gene: TRBD1
j_gene: TRBJ2-3
CDR3aa: CASSQDDRGRTDTQYF
CDR3nt: TGCGCCAGCAGCCAAGATGACAGGGGGCGCACAGATACGCAGTATTTT

abundance: .
v_gene: TRBV5-1
d_gene: TRBD2
j_gene: TRBJ2-3
CDR3aa: CASSGAGLAADTQYF
CDR3nt: TGCGCCAGCAGCGGAGCCGGACTAGCGGCAGATACGCAGTATTTT

abundance: .
v_gene: TRBV4-3
d_gene: .
j_gene: TRBJ1-1
CDR3aa: CASSPAPPGHTEAFF
CDR3nt: TGCGCCAGCAGCCCTGCACCTCCGGGACACACTGAAGCTTTCTTT

abundance: .
v_gene: TRBV30
d_gene: TRBD1
j_gene: TRBJ1-1
CDR3aa: CAWSGPRTGVNTEAFF
CDR3nt: TGTGCCTGGAGTGGGCCCCGGACAGGAGTGAACACTGAAGCTTTCTTT

abundance: .
v_gene: TRBV5-1
d_gene: .
j_gene: TRBJ2-1
CDR3aa: CASSLGGSDEQFF
CDR3nt: TGCGCCAGCAGCTTGGGTGGGAGCGATGAGCAGTTCTTC

abundance: .
v_gene: TRBV23-1
d_gene: .
j_gene: TRBJ2-4
CDR3aa: CARLAKNIQYF
CDR3nt: TGCGCCAGACTAGCCAAAAACATTCAGTACTTC

abundance: .
v_gene: TRBV19
d_gene: TRBD2
j_gene: TRBJ2-5
CDR3aa: CASSIDGSGGALQTQYF
CDR3nt: TGTGCCAGTAGTATAGATGGTAGCGGGGGGGCCCTGCAGACCCAGTACTTC

abundance: .
v_gene: TRBV14
d_gene: .
j_gene: TRBJ2-1
CDR3aa: CASSQFRDKWQFF
CDR3nt: TGTGCCAGCAGCCAATTCCGGGACAAATGGCAGTTCTTC

abundance: .
v_gene: TRBV9
d_gene: .
j_gene: TRBJ2-1
CDR3aa: CASSPRQYNEQFF
CDR3nt: TGTGCCAGCAGCCCCAGGCAGTACAATGAGCAGTTCTTC

abundance: .
v_gene: TRBV6-1
d_gene: TRBD2
j_gene: TRBJ2-3
CDR3aa: CASSEAPSGSTDTQYF
CDR3nt: TGTGCCAGCAGTGAAGCGCCTAGCGGGAGCACAGATACGCAGTATTTT

abundance: .
v_gene: TRBV29-1
d_gene: .
j_gene: TRBJ1-2
CDR3aa: CSVEDRVDASYGYTF
CDR3nt: TGCAGCGTTGAAGATCGGGTCGACGCTTCCTATGGCTACACCTTC

abundance: .
v_gene: TRBV5-4
d_gene: TRBD1
j_gene: TRBJ2-3
CDR3aa: CASSTKGASGTDTQYF
CDR3nt: TGTGCCAGCAGCACAAAGGGGGCTTCGGGCACAGATACGCAGTATTTT

abundance: .
v_gene: TRBV27
d_gene: TRBD2
j_gene: TRBJ2-7
CDR3aa: CASSRRGTSRFYEQYF
CDR3nt: TGTGCCAGCAGTCGACGCGGGACTAGTAGATTCTACGAGCAGTACTTC

abundance: .
v_gene: TRBV15
d_gene: TRBD1
j_gene: TRBJ1-2
CDR3aa: CATSRDMGQPTNYGYTF
CDR3nt: TGTGCCACCAGCAGAGATATGGGACAGCCAACCAACTATGGCTACACCTTC

abundance: once
v_gene: TRBV12-5
d_gene: .
j_gene: TRBJ1-2
CDR3aa: CASGTANYGYTF
CDR3nt: TGTGCTAGTGGGACAGCTAACTATGGCTACACCTTC

abundance: few
v_gene: TRBV6-4
d_gene: .
j_gene: TRBJ1-5
CDR3aa: CASSDSIGRGHQPQHF
CDR3nt: TGTGCCAGCAGTGACTCGATAGGCAGGGGTCATCAGCCCCAGCATTTT

abundance: .
v_gene: TRBV29-1
d_gene: .
j_gene: TRBJ2-7
CDR3aa: CSVEGGGQGGTYEQYF
CDR3nt: TGCAGCGTTGAAGGTGGGGGACAAGGGGGAACTTACGAGCAGTACTTC

abundance: .
v_gene: TRBV2
d_gene: .
j_gene: TRBJ2-1
CDR3aa: CASKDGASYNEQLF
CDR3nt: TGTGCCAGCAAAGACGGGGCCTCCTACAATGAGCAGCTCTTC

abundance: .
v_gene: TRBV12-5
d_gene: TRBD2
j_gene: TRBJ2-3
CDR3aa: CASGPGLADISTDTQYF
CDR3nt: TGTGCTAGTGGTCCCGGACTAGCGGATATTAGCACAGATACGCAGTATTTT

abundance: .
v_gene: TRBV14
d_gene: .
j_gene: TRBJ1-2
CDR3aa: CASSPFRDPTYGYTF
CDR3nt: TGTGCCAGCAGCCCATTCCGGGACCCCACCTATGGCTACACCTTC

abundance: .
v_gene: TRBV10-3
d_gene: .
j_gene: TRBJ1-3
CDR3aa: CAIRDAPSGNTIYF
CDR3nt: TGTGCCATTCGGGACGCCCCCTCTGGAAACACCATATATTTT

abundance: .
v_gene: TRBV6-4
d_gene: TRBD1
j_gene: TRBJ2-3
CDR3aa: CAILGGRVKPDTQYF
CDR3nt: TGTGCCATCTTAGGGGGCAGGGTCAAACCAGATACGCAGTATTTT